The clone carrying this T cell receptor (beta chain) was counted only a few times. Its matching antigen is unknown. Participants comprised healthy donors of bone marrow. Researchers ran the PCR with 60 Vbeta and 13 Jbeta primers. Assay: immunoSEQ multiplex PCR; the TCRdb copy retains only in-frame clones and omits some. The data contain about 80,000 clones, roughly 69% of them singletons. The data originate from a study of cytomegalovirus exposure and HLA in healthy donors. Study-level information: Membership in the Caucasian-associated ancestry cluster was found for about four fifths of almost 400 genotyped donors.

The V and J ends lost 5 bases and 6 bases, in that order; junction bases with no gene match: 5. The CDR3 runs 14 residues. The germline V gene has CDR1 SGHAT and CDR2 FQNNGV. Overall study findings and caveats: Later genetic work tied a missense DCLRE1C variant to beta-chain V and J trimming. Within an earlier analysis, most TCR beta V segments proved productive either about 87% or about 30% of the time.

The sample consisted of PBMCs. V is TRBV11-2 and J is TRBJ2-1; 9 nucleotides match TRBD1. The receptor's source is a woman in her 50s in good health and CMV-seropositive. CDR3 protein: CASSPRTGANEQFF. CDR3 in DNA: TGTGCCAGCAGCCCGCGGACAGGGGCCAATGAGCAGTTCTTC.